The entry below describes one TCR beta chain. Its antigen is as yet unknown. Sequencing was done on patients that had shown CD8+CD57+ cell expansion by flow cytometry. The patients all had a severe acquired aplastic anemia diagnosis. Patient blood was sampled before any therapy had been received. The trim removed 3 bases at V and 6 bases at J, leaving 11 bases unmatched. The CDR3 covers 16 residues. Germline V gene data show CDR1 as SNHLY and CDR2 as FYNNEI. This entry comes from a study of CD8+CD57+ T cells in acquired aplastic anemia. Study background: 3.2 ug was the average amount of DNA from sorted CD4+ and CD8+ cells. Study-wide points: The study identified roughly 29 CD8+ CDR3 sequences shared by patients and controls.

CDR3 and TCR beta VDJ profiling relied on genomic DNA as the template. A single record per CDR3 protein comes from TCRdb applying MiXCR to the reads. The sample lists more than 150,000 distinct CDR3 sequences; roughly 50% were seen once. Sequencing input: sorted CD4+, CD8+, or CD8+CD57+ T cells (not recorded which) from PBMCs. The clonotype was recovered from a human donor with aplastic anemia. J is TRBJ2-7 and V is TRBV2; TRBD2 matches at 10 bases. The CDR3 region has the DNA TGTGCCAGCAGTGACATTCAAGCGGGAGGGGGACGCGAGCAGTACTTC. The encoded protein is CASSDIQAGGGREQYF.